This T cell receptor (beta chain) was identified in a study of blood T cell repertoires in COVID-19. For the study at large: The samples span acute and convalescent COVID-19 from the United States, Italy and Spain. The analysed material was cDNA or gDNA that came from T cells, B-cell-depleted T cells, or PBMCs.

In the original workflow: The authors estimated nucleated cell counts from reference gene primer amplification. Clones were read by immunoSEQ multiplex PCR, and TCRdb kept only the in-frame ones, dropping some. That table gives V, J and clone size, and the DNA gave D and trimming. The sample records 150,000 to 180,000 clones, 75% to 80% being singletons. The V gene's germline CDR1 is GTSNPN and CDR2 SVGIG (reference sequence). The ends lost 3 bases at V and 3 bases at J; junction bases unmatched: 5. The CDR3 is 13 residues long. The sequence was collected from an elderly man with acute or convalescent COVID-19. The sequencing sample was made of peripheral blood. This chain joins TRBV30 and TRBJ2-7; TRBD1 matches 7 bases. The CDR3 region has the DNA TGTGCCTGGAGCGGGACAGACTTCTACGAGCAGTACTTC. It specifies CAWSGTDFYEQYF.